The entry below gives a single T cell receptor beta chain sequence along with its context. Its antigen is currently not known. Base qualities are not recorded, but no much larger clone differs from it by a single base. The data stem from a study of T cells and Merkel cell carcinoma outcomes (dated by TCRdb to 2018 to 2020). At the level of the whole study: In patients with Merkel cell carcinoma, researchers looked at whether the T-cell repertoire of the tumor, along with T-cell density, could predict clinical outcome. Results and caveats for the whole study, not just this receptor: According to the report, clinical outcomes in Merkel cell carcinoma patients could be predicted using T-cell density together with features of the T-cell repertoire.

The samples were taken from patients with Merkel cell carcinoma. The germline V gene encodes CDR1 SGHDN and CDR2 FVKESK. The CDR3, cysteine through phenylalanine, is 11 amino acids long. The DNA shown is the 33-base CDR3, in frame from base 1. Trimming at the junction amounts to 1 base on V and 4 bases on J, and the germline ends lie 0 bases apart. Library preparation used the immunoSEQ multiplex PCR assay. TCRdb provides this immuneACCESS table in a form limited to in-frame rearrangements. Some clones are lacking; in checked studies, under half of them reflect an unresolved V gene, and why the rest are absent is not known. The sample includes 11,000 to 15,000 clones, with 80% to 95% observed a single time. The ten top clones hold about 2% of the sample.

This TCR derives from a human donor with Merkel cell carcinoma. The V gene is TRBV14 and the J gene is TRBJ2-3; the D gene assignment is ambiguous. The material sequenced was tumor tissue from Merkel cell carcinoma. CDR3 sequence: CASSQADTQYF. The bases are TGTGCCAGCAGCCAAGCAGATACGCAGTATTTT.